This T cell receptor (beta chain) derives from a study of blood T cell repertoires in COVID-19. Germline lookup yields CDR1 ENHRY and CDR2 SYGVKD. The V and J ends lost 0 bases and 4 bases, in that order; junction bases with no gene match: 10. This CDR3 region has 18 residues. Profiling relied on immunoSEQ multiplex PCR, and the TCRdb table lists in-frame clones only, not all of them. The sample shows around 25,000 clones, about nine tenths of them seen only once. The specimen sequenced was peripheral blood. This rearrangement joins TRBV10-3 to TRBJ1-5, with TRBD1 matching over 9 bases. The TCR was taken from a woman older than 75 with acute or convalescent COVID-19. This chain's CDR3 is CAISESIAGTGWNQPQHF. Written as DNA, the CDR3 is TGTGCCATCAGTGAGTCGATAGCCGGGACAGGGTGGAATCAGCCCCAGCATTTT.